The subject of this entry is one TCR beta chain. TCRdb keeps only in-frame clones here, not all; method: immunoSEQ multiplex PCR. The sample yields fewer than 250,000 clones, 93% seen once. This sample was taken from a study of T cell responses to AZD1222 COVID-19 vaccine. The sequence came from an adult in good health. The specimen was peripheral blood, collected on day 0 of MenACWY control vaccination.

This CDR3 reads CASSQVMGAAGNTIYF. In nucleotides, the CDR3 is TGTGCCAGCAGCCAAGTGATGGGGGCAGCTGGAAACACCATATATTTT. This chain uses TRBV14 with TRBJ1-3, with D possibly being TRBD1 (6 bases). Between the trimmed V and J ends, which lost 1 base and 2 bases, there was a span of 12 bases. The germline V gene has CDR1 SGHDN and CDR2 FVKESK. The CDR3 sequence is 16 residues long.